This entry features one T cell receptor (beta chain) sequence. Its antigen remains unidentified. Base qualities were left out, and no much larger clone turns up one base away. The time point tag for this specimen amounts to: about 28 days (+/-7) after the second vaccine dose. AZD1222 recipients given second doses at about 4 weeks or at about 12 weeks were pooled, since spike-specific TCR depth and breadth were not found to differ between the two schedules. Vaccinee samples were obtained from the UK trials COV001 and COV002, which included a single-blind randomized controlled phase 2/3 trial of AZD1222 (ChAdOx1 nCoV-19) in healthy adults. For TCRbeta chain sequencing, PBMC samples were collected from trial participants at day 0 and at day 28 after the second dose. CDR1 SGHRS and CDR2 YFSETQ were looked up in the germline V gene. V lost 7 bases and J lost 5 bases, and the count of bases not matched to a germline gene is 11. The CDR3 contains 15 residues, cysteine and phenylalanine counted. Only the CDR3 region is kept as DNA, spanning 45 bases read in frame from base 1.

This sample was included in a study of T cell responses to AZD1222 COVID-19 vaccine (dated by TCRdb to about 2021). Looking at the study overall: A total of just over 230 trial participants underwent TCR sequencing, of whom some 210 received two doses of AZD1222 and about 25 received two doses of the MenACWY control vaccine. Trial participants were enrolled by age into subgroups of 18-55, 56-69 and 70-plus years, and around 150, 28 and 57 TCR-sequenced participants, respectively, were included in these subgroups.

The CDR3 regions of human TCRbeta chains were analyzed by immunosequencing. On the study's bioinformatics: Repertoire TCRs were matched against a reference library of SARS-CoV-2-specific TCRs generated with the MIRA antigen-specificity platform. Breadth meant the fraction of unique TCRs that were SARS-CoV-2-associated, whereas depth meant the fraction of total T cells that were SARS-CoV-2-associated. Using the MIRA data, each spike-specific TCR was assigned both to the spike region to which the TCR was reactive and to a CD4 or CD8 class. Log10-transformed breadth and depth values were compared by one-way ANOVA with Sidak's multiple comparisons tests. TCRdb provides this immuneACCESS table in a form limited to in-frame rearrangements. Some clones are lacking; in checked studies, under half of them reflect an unresolved V gene, and why the rest are absent is not known. From that table come the V and J calls and clone size; the DNA was used to work out D and trimming. The sample table records 90,000 to 100,000 clones; around 84% of these occur just once. Clones ranked in the top ten supply 14% of the sample.

General conclusions and limits of the study: Conclusions about previously exposed vaccinees are limited because only six or seven AZD1222 recipients were SARS-CoV-2 seropositive at baseline. Because no day 14 peak-response samples were available, repertoires were characterized only after the peak T cell response. Epitopes outside the regions mutated in the B.1.351 and B.1.1.7 variants were reportedly recognized by nearly half of the unique spike-specific TCRs. The 56-69-year group was small, and its depth increase did not reach significance, likely because of low power. Participants were mostly white British, with more females than males. The authors suggested clonal diversity may have been underestimated. Vaccine-associated CD4 TCRs spanned the whole spike protein, with dominant responses in regions 160-218 and 743-854. After two AZD1222 doses, both the breadth and the depth of spike-specific TCRs were significantly higher than at day 0 and than in MenACWY recipients.

The origin of this receptor is an adult who received the AZD1222 COVID-19 vaccine. The sequencing here drew on peripheral blood, taken 28 days after the second AZD1222 dose. The chain joins TRBV5-1 to TRBJ1-1; 10 of the junction bases match TRBD1. The DNA sequence follows: TGCGCCAGCGGAATAGAGGACAGGGGGGAGACTGAAGCTTTCTTT. Translated, this gives CASGIEDRGETEAFF.